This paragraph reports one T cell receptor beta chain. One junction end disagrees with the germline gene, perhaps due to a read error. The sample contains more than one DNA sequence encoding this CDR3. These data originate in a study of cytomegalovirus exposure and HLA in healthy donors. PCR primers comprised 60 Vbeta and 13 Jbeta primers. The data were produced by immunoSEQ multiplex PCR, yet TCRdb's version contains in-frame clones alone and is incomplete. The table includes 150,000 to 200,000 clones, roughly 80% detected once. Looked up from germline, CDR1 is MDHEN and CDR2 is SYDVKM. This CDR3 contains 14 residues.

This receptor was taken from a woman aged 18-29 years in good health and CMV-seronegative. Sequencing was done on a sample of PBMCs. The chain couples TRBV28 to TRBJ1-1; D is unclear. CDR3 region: CASSFDTQNTEAFF. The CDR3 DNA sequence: TGTGCCAGCAGTTTTGACACACAGAACACTGAGGCTTTCTTT.